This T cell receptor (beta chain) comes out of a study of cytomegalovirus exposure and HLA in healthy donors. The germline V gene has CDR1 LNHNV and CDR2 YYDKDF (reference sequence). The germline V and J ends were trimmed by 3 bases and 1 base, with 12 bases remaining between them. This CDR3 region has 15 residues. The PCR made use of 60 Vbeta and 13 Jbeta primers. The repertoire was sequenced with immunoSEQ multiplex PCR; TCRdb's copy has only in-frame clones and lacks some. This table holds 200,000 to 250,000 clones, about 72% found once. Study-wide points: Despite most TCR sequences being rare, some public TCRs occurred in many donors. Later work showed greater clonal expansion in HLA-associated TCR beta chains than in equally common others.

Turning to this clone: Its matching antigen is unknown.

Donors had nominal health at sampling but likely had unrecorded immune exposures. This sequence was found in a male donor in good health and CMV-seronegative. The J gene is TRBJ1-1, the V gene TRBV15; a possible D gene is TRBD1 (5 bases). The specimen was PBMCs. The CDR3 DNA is TGTGCCACCAGCAGCCTGGGGCGGTCGAACACTGAAGCTTTCTTT. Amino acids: CATSSLGRSNTEAFF. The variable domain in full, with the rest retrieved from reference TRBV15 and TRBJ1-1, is DAMVIQNPRYQVTQFGKPVTLSCSQTLNHNVMYWYQQKSSQAPKLLFHYYDKDFNNEADTPDNFQSRRPNTSFCFLDIRSPGLGDTAMYLCATSSLGRSNTEAFFGQGTRLTVV.